These 13 T cell receptor beta chains were all obtained from the same sample, sequenced in a study of blood T cell repertoires in COVID-19. Method: immunoSEQ multiplex PCR; TCRdb's copy keeps in-frame clones and lacks some. The data hold around 260,000 clones, with around 90% observed a single time. The sample was peripheral blood. Every receptor here comes from a person in their late teens or twenties with COVID-19, enrolled during active disease.

The V call is TRBV6-2 or TRBV6-3, the J call TRBJ2-5, with 7 positions matching TRBD2. V gave up 2 bases and J gave up 5 bases; unmatched junction bases: 2. This CDR3 spans 13 amino acids. Germline-derived CDR1 and CDR2 are MNHEY and SVGEGT. The CDR3 spells CASSYVGGETQYF. The CDR3 region has the DNA TGTGCCAGCAGTTACGTGGGAGGGGAGACCCAGTACTTC.

This clone appeared once. The rearrangement links TRBV4-2 to TRBJ2-7, with TRBD2 as a possible D gene (6 bases). The CDR3 is made up of 13 amino acids. Germline loops: CDR1 LGHNA, CDR2 YNFKEQ. The V end was cut by 4 bases, the J end by 3 bases, with 10 bases between. CDR3 amino acids: CASSPGESYEQYF. The CDR3 coding sequence is TGTGCCAGCAGCCCGGGGGAGAGCTACGAGCAGTACTTC.

This clone was seen only once. The chain uses TRBV24-1 and TRBJ2-1; 10 nucleotides align to TRBD2. CDR3 length: 16 amino acids. The V gene's germline CDR1 is KGHDR and CDR2 SFDVKD. The J segment lost 4 bases and the V segment lost 3 bases, leaving 5 bases of the junction unmatched. This chain's CDR3 is CATSDAGLADYNEQFF. The CDR3 DNA is TGTGCCACCAGTGATGCTGGACTAGCGGATTACAATGAGCAGTTCTTC.

V usage is TRBV4-3 and J usage is TRBJ2-2; 11 bases map to TRBD2. The germline gives CDR1 LGHNA, CDR2 YSLEER. The CDR3 loop spans 17 amino acids. V shed 0 bases, J shed 4 bases, and the junction held 4 bases outside the gene matches. The DNA of the CDR3 is TGCGCCAGCAGCCAAGATCAACTAGCGGGAGCCACCGGGGAGCTGTTTTTT. As protein: CASSQDQLAGATGELFF.

The rearrangement links TRBV2 to TRBJ1-1; D gene ambiguous. CDR3 size: 11 residues. V was pared by 8 bases and J by 7 bases, with 11 bases between. Germline V gene sequence: CDR1 SNHLY, CDR2 FYNNEI. The CDR3 spells CASGGRGEAFF. In nucleotides, the CDR3 is TGTGCCAGCGGTGGCCGGGGTGAAGCTTTCTTT.

The chain uses TRBV12-3 or TRBV12-4 and TRBJ1-5; D is unresolved. The CDR3 consists of 12 residues. V was trimmed by 2 bases and J by 7 bases, leaving 6 bases between them. The CDR3 is CASSLLAQPQHF. The CDR3 DNA follows: TGTGCCAGCAGTTTATTGGCCCAGCCCCAGCATTTT.

The J gene is TRBJ2-1, the V gene TRBV24-1, with D possibly TRBD2 on 5 matching bases. The V gene lost 4 bases and the J gene lost 0 bases, with 6 bases spanning the gap. The CDR3 contains 14 residues. The germline gives CDR1 KGHDR, CDR2 SFDVKD. CDR3: CATSEGSSYNEQFF. CDR3 nucleotide sequence: TGTGCCACCAGTGAGGGGAGCTCCTACAATGAGCAGTTCTTC.

The chain employs TRBV18 and TRBJ2-5; weak D call: TRBD2 (5 bases). CDR1 and CDR2 (germline): KGHSH, LQKENI. This CDR3 is 13 amino acids long. V lost 3 bases and J lost 5, with 10 bases in between. Written as DNA, the CDR3 is TGTGCCAGCTCACCCTTGGGAGACGAGACCCAGTACTTC. Protein sequence: CASSPLGDETQYF.

CDR3 nucleotide sequence: TGCGCCAGCAGCCCAGCCGGGACTAGCGGCACCGGGGAGCTGTTTTTT. It specifies CASSPAGTSGTGELFF. The chain joins TRBV4-1 to TRBJ2-2; 11 bases are a match to TRBD2. V was pared by 4 bases and J by 4 bases, with 5 bases of the junction left unmatched. Germline V gene sequence: CDR1 MGHRA, CDR2 YSYEKL. The CDR3 loop spans 16 amino acids.

Worth noting for this clone: Distinct nucleotide sequences in the sample also encode this CDR3. This chain links TRBV19 with TRBJ2-7; tentative D call: TRBD1 (6 bases). The V and J ends lost 4 bases and 6 bases respectively, with 10 bases between them. The CDR3 loop spans 12 amino acids. Germline V gene sequence: CDR1 LNHDA, CDR2 SQIVND (reference sequence). The CDR3 DNA sequence: TGTGCCAGTAGTAACAGGGTCGGCGAGCAGTACTTC. Translating gives CASSNRVGEQYF.

J is TRBJ2-2 and V is TRBV7-7; 9 nucleotides align to TRBD1. CDR3 length equals 17 residues. Germline CDR1 reads SSHAT; CDR2 reads FNYEAQ (reference sequence). The V and J ends lost 5 bases and 6 bases, in that order; junction bases with no gene match: 13. CDR3 loop: CASSPSPGQGAPGELFF. Here the CDR3 DNA reads TGTGCCAGCAGCCCCAGCCCGGGACAGGGTGCGCCCGGGGAGCTGTTTTTT.

The chain combines TRBV5-1 with TRBJ2-5, with 9 bases lining up with TRBD2. Looked up from germline, CDR1 is SGHRS and CDR2 is YFSETQ. Germline trimming cut 0 bases from V and 3 bases from J; bases unmatched to any gene: 12. The CDR3 is 18 residues long. The CDR3 DNA sequence: TGCGCCAGCAGCTTGGAGGCTAGCGGGGCGCTTCAAGAAGAGACCCAGTACTTC. It is translated as CASSLEASGALQEETQYF. The variable domain in full, with the rest retrieved from reference TRBV5-1 and TRBJ2-5, is KAGVTQTPRYLIKTRGQQVTLSCSPISGHRSVSWYQQTPGQGLQFLFEYFSETQRNKGNFPGRFSGRQFSNSRSEMNVSTLELGDSALYLCASSLEASGALQEETQYFGPGTRLLVL.

The chain recombines TRBV30 with TRBJ2-7, with TRBD1 identical over 10 bases. Germline values: CDR1 GTSNPN, CDR2 SVGIG (reference sequence). The CDR3 consists of 13 residues. Trimming took 4 bases from V and 4 from J; bases not matched to a gene: 4. CDR3 in amino acids: CAWTSGQGYEQYF. DNA for the CDR3: TGTGCCTGGACCTCGGGACAGGGGTACGAGCAGTACTTC. The full variable domain, rest sourced from reference TRBV30 and TRBJ2-7, is SQTIHQWPATLVQPVGSPLSLECTVEGTSNPNLYWYRQAAGRGLQLLFYSVGIGQISSEVPQNLSASRPQDRQFILSSKKLLLSDSGFYLCAWTSGQGYEQYFGPGTRLTVT.